Presented here are 27 T cell receptor beta chains from one specimen sequenced in a study of blood T cell repertoires in COVID-19. Data came from immunoSEQ multiplex PCR; TCRdb stores just in-frame clones and leaves some out. This repertoire shows hundreds of thousands of clones, more than 70% found once; its top ten account for 2% to 2.5%. The sequencing sample was made of PBMCs or T cells enriched from blood (not recorded which). Receptors originate from a woman between 45 and 65 years old who had recovered from COVID-19.

The V and J genes are TRBV27 and TRBJ2-5; D is perhaps TRBD1 (6 bases). The CDR3 length is 15 residues. The V gene lost 3 bases and the J gene lost 1 base, with 12 bases spanning the gap. Germline V gene lookup returns CDR1 MNHEY and CDR2 SMNVEV (reference sequence). The CDR3 DNA reads as TGTGCCAGCAGTTTCACGATGGGGGCCCAAGAGACCCAGTACTTC. It specifies CASSFTMGAQETQYF.

The chain has TRBV7-9 and TRBJ1-1, with D perhaps matching TRBD1 (5 bases). This CDR3 spans 14 amino acids. CDR1 and CDR2 (germline): SEHNR, FQNEAQ (reference sequence). The V and J ends lost 5 bases and 2 bases respectively, with 12 bases between them. CDR3 nucleotide sequence: TGTGCCAGCAGCCTCGACAGACTTAACACTGAAGCTTTCTTT. Protein: CASSLDRLNTEAFF.

This chain connects TRBV27 to TRBJ2-7, with 11 nucleotides matching TRBD1. V lost 4 bases, J lost 2 bases, and 10 bases stayed unmatched. CDR1 and CDR2 from the germline V gene are MNHEY and SMNVEV (reference sequence). There are 17 residues in the CDR3. In DNA, the CDR3 is TGTGCCAGCAGTTGGGGACAGGGGGTTAGTGGGGCCTACGAGCAGTACTTC. Translation gives CASSWGQGVSGAYEQYF.

In its sample, this clone was seen once. The chain carries TRBV6-4 and TRBJ1-1; the D is unclear. V gave up 6 bases and J gave up 10 bases, with 21 bases separating them. Germline CDR1 is MRHNA and CDR2 is SNTAGT. CDR3 size: 14 residues. The CDR3 DNA follows: TGTGCCAGCAGAACAAATTGGGAGGGAGATAGAGCTTTCTTT. Its translation: CASRTNWEGDRAFF.

This rearrangement joins TRBV19 to TRBJ1-1, with a weak D call TRBD1 (6 bases). The CDR3 length is 16 residues. Trimming stripped 3 bases from V and 7 bases from J, with 21 bases between. Germline CDR1 reads LNHDA; CDR2 reads SQIVND (reference sequence). CDR3: CASSILTPNQGNEAFF. CDR3 DNA sequence: TGTGCCAGTAGTATTTTAACACCCAATCAGGGGAATGAAGCTTTCTTT. Combining the CDR3 with reference TRBV19 and TRBJ1-1 gives the whole variable domain DGGITQSPKYLFRKEGQNVTLSCEQNLNHDAMYWYRQDPGQGLRLIYYSQIVNDFQKGDIAEGYSVSREKKESFPLTVTSAQKNPTAFYLCASSILTPNQGNEAFFGQGTRLTVV.

This rearrangement joins TRBV28 to TRBJ2-7; maybe TRBD2 (5 bases). The V gene lost 1 base and the J gene lost 5 bases, with 6 bases spanning the gap. Germline V gene data show CDR1 as MDHEN and CDR2 as SYDVKM. This CDR3 spans 12 amino acids. CDR3 region: CASSLFGDEQYF. DNA of the CDR3: TGTGCCAGCAGTTTATTCGGGGACGAGCAGTACTTC. The full variable domain, its missing parts supplied by reference TRBV28 and TRBJ2-7, is DVKVTQSSRYLVKRTGEKVFLECVQDMDHENMFWYRQDPGLGLRLIYFSYDVKMKEKGDIPEGYSVSREKKERFSLILESASTNQTSMYLCASSLFGDEQYFGPGTRLTVT.

This chain uses TRBV6-5 with TRBJ1-1; D is uncertain. This CDR3 region has 12 residues. Germline V gene data show CDR1 as MNHEY and CDR2 as SVGAGI. Trimming removed 2 bases at V and 8 bases at J, with 9 bases between. The CDR3: CASSYGREEAFF. Here the CDR3 DNA reads TGTGCCAGCAGTTACGGGCGGGAAGAAGCTTTCTTT.

V gene TRBV5-1 combines with J gene TRBJ1-1, with D perhaps TRBD1 (5 bases). The germline V gene has CDR1 SGHRS and CDR2 YFSETQ. This CDR3 has 15 residues. Trimming pared 4 bases from V and 1 base from J, leaving 14 bases between. CDR3 DNA sequence: TGCGCCAGCAGCGCTGGGGCGTCAGGGAACACTGAAGCTTTCTTT. Protein product: CASSAGASGNTEAFF.

This clone was seen just once. This CDR3 is CATSAYSGNEQFF. CDR3 DNA: TGTGCCACCAGTGCCTACAGTGGTAATGAGCAGTTCTTC. The chain uses TRBV24-1 and TRBJ2-1; D not resolved. The CDR3 is made up of 13 amino acids. Between the trimmed V and J ends, which lost 5 bases and 7 bases, there was a span of 11 bases. Germline V gene lookup returns CDR1 KGHDR and CDR2 SFDVKD.

V usage is TRBV27 and J usage is TRBJ2-3; 8 bases match TRBD2. V shed 8 bases and J 2 bases; nucleotides not matched to a gene: 9. The CDR3 totals 15 residues. CDR1 and CDR2 from the germline V gene are MNHEY and SMNVEV (reference sequence). CDR3 in amino acids: CASLRTSNLTDTQYF. The CDR3 nucleotides read TGTGCCAGCTTAAGGACTAGCAACCTCACAGATACGCAGTATTTT.

The V gene is TRBV11-1, the J gene TRBJ2-1; the D is unclear. The CDR3 loop spans 13 amino acids. V was cut by 3 bases and J by 5 bases, with 8 bases left in between. The germline gives CDR1 SGHAT, CDR2 FQDESV (reference sequence). CDR3 loop: CASSLGSNNEQFF. CDR3 sequence (DNA): TGTGCCAGCAGCTTGGGCAGTAACAATGAGCAGTTCTTC.

V usage is TRBV2 and J usage is TRBJ2-7, with TRBD2 matching 9 bases. Germline values: CDR1 SNHLY, CDR2 FYNNEI. The length of the CDR3 is 14 residues. The V and J ends lost 3 bases and 5 bases, in that order; junction bases with no gene match: 5. The CDR3 DNA is TGTGCCAGCAGTGATTGGCTAGCGGGAAACGAGCAGTACTTC. This gives the protein CASSDWLAGNEQYF.

The V and J genes are TRBV9 and TRBJ2-5, with unresolved D. Deletions cut 4 bases from V and 5 bases from J, with 9 bases between. The germline gives CDR1 SGDLS, CDR2 YYNGEE. This CDR3 contains 12 residues. In DNA, the CDR3 is TGTGCCAGCAGCCCCCGTTCGGAGACCCAGTACTTC. Protein product: CASSPRSETQYF.

The chain has TRBV19 and TRBJ2-7; the match to TRBD1 covers 7 bases. CDR3 length: 15 amino acids. Trimming at V came to 3 bases and at J to 4 bases, leaving 9 bases not matched to a gene. Germline CDR1 is LNHDA and CDR2 is SQIVND (reference sequence). The CDR3 region is CASSIQGGATYEQYF. Written as DNA, the CDR3 is TGTGCCAGTAGTATTCAAGGGGGCGCAACGTACGAGCAGTACTTC.

This clone was seen a single time. This sequence joins TRBV5-1 and TRBJ1-4; D may be TRBD1 (6 bases). This CDR3 region has 15 residues. The germline gives CDR1 SGHRS, CDR2 YFSETQ. The V and J ends lost 4 bases and 4 bases respectively, with 14 bases between them. This CDR3 reads CASSGTGHSNEKLFF. DNA of the CDR3: TGCGCCAGCAGCGGAACGGGACATAGTAATGAAAAACTGTTTTTT.

The chain joins TRBV6-5 to TRBJ1-2; tentative D call: TRBD1 (6 bases). The CDR3 extends over 14 amino acids. In germline, CDR1 is MNHEY, CDR2 SVGAGI. The V gene lost 6 bases and the J gene lost 5 bases, with 16 bases spanning the gap. The CDR3 sequence: CASRPAGAGYGYTF. The CDR3 DNA sequence: TGTGCCAGCAGGCCCGCGGGGGCGGGGTATGGCTACACCTTC.

This chain connects TRBV28 to TRBJ2-1, with 12 bases matching TRBD1. Per the germline V gene, CDR1 is MDHEN and CDR2 is SYDVKM. The CDR3 is 13 residues long. As DNA, the CDR3 is TGTGCGAGCCGGGACAGGGGGCATGATGAGCAGTTCTTC. Its translation: CASRDRGHDEQFF.

The rearrangement uses TRBV30 and TRBJ1-2, with D uncertain. The germline V gene encodes CDR1 GTSNPN and CDR2 SVGIG (reference sequence). Trimming removed 1 base from V and 8 bases from J, with 17 bases in between. This CDR3 has 14 residues. The CDR3 region has the DNA TGTGCCTGGAGTGCCGGGATGACTCTGGGGGGCTACACCTTC. Residues: CAWSAGMTLGGYTF. Combining the CDR3 with reference TRBV30 and TRBJ1-2 gives the whole variable domain SQTIHQWPATLVQPVGSPLSLECTVEGTSNPNLYWYRQAAGRGLQLLFYSVGIGQISSEVPQNLSASRPQDRQFILSSKKLLLSDSGFYLCAWSAGMTLGGYTFGSGTRLTVV.

V gene TRBV30 combines with J gene TRBJ2-1, with D unclear. Trimming cost V 0 bases and J 3 bases, with 3 bases left between them. The CDR3 runs 12 residues. Germline assignment: CDR1 GTSNPN and CDR2 SVGIG (reference sequence). The CDR3, as DNA: TGTGCCTGGAGTGTGAGCTACAATGAGCAGTTCTTC. This translates into CAWSVSYNEQFF.

Turning to this clone: Within the sample, other DNA sequences also encode this same CDR3. The V gene is TRBV18, the J gene TRBJ2-5; TRBD1 is a possible D gene (6 bases). Trimming took off 6 bases at V and 1 base at J, with 9 bases between the two ends. The germline V gene has CDR1 KGHSH and CDR2 LQKENI. This CDR3 region has 13 residues. The CDR3 loop is CASSRTAQETQYF. The CDR3 DNA is TGTGCCAGCTCGCGGACAGCCCAAGAGACCCAGTACTTC.

The chain joins TRBV2 to TRBJ2-7; weak D call: TRBD2 (6 bases). V dropped 6 bases and J dropped 9 bases, with 21 bases sitting between them. Germline CDR1 and CDR2: SNHLY and FYNNEI. The CDR3 is 14 residues long. The CDR3: CASRGRDFQEVQYF. The CDR3 nucleotides read TGTGCCAGCAGAGGGCGGGACTTCCAGGAGGTGCAGTACTTC.

The chain is built from TRBV19 and TRBJ2-3, with 9 bases identical to TRBD2. The CDR3 is 17 residues long. The germline CDR1 and CDR2 sequences are LNHDA and SQIVND (reference sequence). V gave up 3 bases and J gave up 6 bases; unmatched junction bases: 13. This CDR3 reads CASSIRLLAGSPDTQYF. In DNA, the CDR3 is TGTGCCAGTAGTATTAGACTCCTAGCGGGAAGTCCGGATACGCAGTATTTT.

V is TRBV19 and J is TRBJ2-2, with D perhaps matching TRBD2 (5 bases). This CDR3 is built from 16 residues. Germline V CDR1 and CDR2: LNHDA, SQIVND (reference sequence). V dropped 4 bases and J dropped 6 bases, with 18 bases sitting between them. CDR3 DNA: TGTGCCAGTAGTAGGGGTGGGTGGGAGAAATCCGGGGAGCTGTTTTTT. As protein: CASSRGGWEKSGELFF.

The chain uses TRBV6-1 and TRBJ1-5; D gene uncertain. Germline-derived CDR1 and CDR2 are MNHNS and SASEGT. The CDR3 sequence is 16 residues long. The V gene lost 0 bases and the J gene lost 2 bases, with 11 bases spanning the gap. DNA of the CDR3: TGTGCCAGCAGTGAAGCAGAGCAGAGCGGCAATCAGCCCCAGCATTTT. Translation: CASSEAEQSGNQPQHF.

The chain has TRBV7-3 and TRBJ2-3; 10 bases match TRBD2. This CDR3 is 16 amino acids long. J gave up 5 bases and V 1 base, and 6 bases lay outside the gene matches. Germline loops: CDR1 SGHTA, CDR2 FQGTGA. CDR3 loop: CASSLILAGIGDTQYF. In DNA form, the CDR3 reads TGTGCCAGCAGCTTAATACTAGCGGGGATCGGAGATACGCAGTATTTT. Complete variable domain (other parts from reference TRBV7-3 and TRBJ2-3): GAGVSQTPSNKVTEKGKYVELRCDPISGHTALYWYRQSLGQGPEFLIYFQGTGAADDSGLPNDRFFAVRPEGSVSTLKIQRTERGDSAVYLCASSLILAGIGDTQYFGPGTRLTVL.

This sequence joins TRBV6-5 and TRBJ2-7, with TRBD1 matching 10 bases. The V gene's germline CDR1 is MNHEY and CDR2 SVGAGI. The V gene end was trimmed by 2 bases and the J gene end by 6 bases; junction bases not matched to a gene: 4. This CDR3 has 14 residues. This CDR3 is CASSYGTGVVEQYF. As DNA, the CDR3 is TGTGCCAGCAGTTACGGGACAGGGGTAGTCGAGCAGTACTTC.

This clone was detected once. The V and J genes are TRBV6-6 and TRBJ2-2; 7 bases line up with TRBD2. Trimming at V came to 4 bases and at J to 6 bases, leaving 5 bases not matched to a gene. Germline V gives CDR1 MNHNY, CDR2 SVGAGI (reference sequence). CDR3 size: 14 residues. The CDR3 sequence: CASSLLAVAGELFF. CDR3 bases: TGTGCCAGCAGTTTGCTAGCGGTAGCCGGGGAGCTGTTTTTT.